Listed below are T cell receptor beta chains from one sample, sequenced in a study of blood T cell repertoires in COVID-19. Clones were sequenced by immunoSEQ multiplex PCR, and TCRdb holds only the in-frame ones, with some missing. The sample has about 240,000 clones; more than 75% are singletons. The sequencing sample was made of peripheral blood. The receptor set was obtained from a woman older than 75 with COVID-19, enrolled during active disease. Each CDR3 is given with its conserved first and last residue. D genes are given only for firm matches. Only part of the rows carry a size: once, few, many, or a class if the clone is expanded.

v_call: TRBV2
d_call: TRBD1
clone_size: NA
j_call: TRBJ1-6
cdr3_aa: CASSERGTALTPLHF
cdr3_nt: TGTGCCAGCAGTGAAAGAGGGACAGCATTAACACCCCTCCACTTT

v_call: TRBV7-9
d_call: TRBD1
clone_size: few
j_call: TRBJ2-3
cdr3_aa: CASSSGTGKFIDTQYF
cdr3_nt: TGTGCCAGCAGCTCCGGGACAGGGAAGTTTATAGATACGCAGTATTTT

v_call: TRBV29-1
d_call: TRBD1
clone_size: NA
j_call: TRBJ1-1
cdr3_aa: CSVTTGGTEAFF
cdr3_nt: TGCAGCGTTACAACAGGGGGTACTGAAGCTTTCTTT

v_call: TRBV2
d_call: TRBD1
clone_size: NA
j_call: TRBJ1-1
cdr3_aa: CASSEQGQSLGAFF
cdr3_nt: TGTGCCAGCAGTGAACAGGGACAGTCCCTGGGAGCTTTCTTT

v_call: TRBV3-1/TRBV3-2
d_call: NA
clone_size: NA
j_call: TRBJ1-2
cdr3_aa: CASSRTDNYGYTF
cdr3_nt: TGTGCCAGCAGCCGGACTGACAACTATGGCTACACCTTC

v_call: TRBV12-3/TRBV12-4
d_call: NA
clone_size: NA
j_call: TRBJ2-7
cdr3_aa: CASSLLGPSEQYF
cdr3_nt: TGTGCCAGCAGTTTACTAGGCCCCTCCGAGCAGTACTTC

v_call: TRBV7-9
d_call: NA
clone_size: NA
j_call: TRBJ1-6
cdr3_aa: CASSLTGTNSPLHF
cdr3_nt: TGTGCCAGCAGCTTAACAGGGACGAATTCACCCCTCCACTTT

v_call: TRBV9
d_call: NA
clone_size: NA
j_call: TRBJ2-3
cdr3_aa: CASSVGGIGDTQYF
cdr3_nt: TGTGCCAGCAGCGTAGGAGGGATCGGAGATACGCAGTATTTT

v_call: TRBV30
d_call: NA
clone_size: NA
j_call: TRBJ1-1
cdr3_aa: CAWSVQVNTEAFF
cdr3_nt: TGTGCCTGGAGTGTACAGGTGAACACTGAAGCTTTCTTT

v_call: TRBV27
d_call: NA
clone_size: NA
j_call: TRBJ1-6
cdr3_aa: CASSHPSRGFDSPLHF
cdr3_nt: TGTGCCAGCAGTCACCCTAGTCGGGGGTTCGATTCACCCCTCCACTTT

v_call: TRBV5-1
d_call: NA
clone_size: once
j_call: TRBJ2-7
cdr3_aa: CASSLPGGSYEQYF
cdr3_nt: TGCGCCAGCAGCTTGCCGGGTGGCTCCTACGAGCAGTACTTC

v_call: TRBV10-3
d_call: TRBD1
clone_size: NA
j_call: TRBJ2-2
cdr3_aa: CAISPAQQGASGELFF
cdr3_nt: TGTGCCATCAGTCCCGCCCAGCAGGGGGCCTCCGGGGAGCTGTTTTTT

v_call: TRBV28
d_call: TRBD1
clone_size: NA
j_call: TRBJ1-1
cdr3_aa: CASTPPRQGMNAEAFF
cdr3_nt: TGTGCCAGCACCCCACCCCGACAGGGAATGAACGCTGAAGCTTTCTTT

v_call: TRBV6-5
d_call: TRBD1
clone_size: NA
j_call: TRBJ2-6
cdr3_aa: CASSADRGRTNVLTF
cdr3_nt: TGTGCCAGCAGCGCGGACAGGGGGCGCACCAACGTCCTGACTTTC

v_call: TRBV24-1
d_call: NA
clone_size: once
j_call: TRBJ1-1
cdr3_aa: CATRDSMNTEAFF
cdr3_nt: TGTGCCACCAGGGACAGCATGAACACTGAAGCTTTCTTT

v_call: TRBV18
d_call: TRBD1
clone_size: NA
j_call: TRBJ1-2
cdr3_aa: CASSSGQGHYGYTF
cdr3_nt: TGTGCCAGCTCGTCGGGACAGGGGCACTATGGCTACACCTTC

v_call: TRBV6-1
d_call: NA
clone_size: NA
j_call: TRBJ1-1
cdr3_aa: CASSEMAGMNTEAFF
cdr3_nt: TGTGCCAGCAGTGAAATGGCAGGGATGAACACTGAAGCTTTCTTT

v_call: TRBV4-1
d_call: NA
clone_size: NA
j_call: TRBJ1-4
cdr3_aa: CASSHRGWEGDEKLFF
cdr3_nt: TGCGCCAGCAGCCACCGGGGGTGGGAGGGGGACGAAAAACTGTTTTTT

v_call: TRBV25-1
d_call: TRBD1
clone_size: few
j_call: TRBJ1-1
cdr3_aa: CASSERDRGNTEAFF
cdr3_nt: TGTGCCAGCAGTGAACGGGACAGGGGGAACACTGAAGCTTTCTTT

v_call: TRBV7-8
d_call: TRBD1
clone_size: NA
j_call: TRBJ2-5
cdr3_aa: CASSLVGTGGEETQYF
cdr3_nt: TGTGCCAGCAGCTTAGTAGGGACAGGGGGCGAGGAGACCCAGTACTTC

v_call: TRBV7-9
d_call: TRBD1
clone_size: once
j_call: TRBJ1-5
cdr3_aa: CASSLAGGEAQHF
cdr3_nt: TGTGCCAGCAGCTTGGCAGGGGGAGAGGCCCAGCATTTT

v_call: TRBV27
d_call: TRBD2
clone_size: NA
j_call: TRBJ2-7
cdr3_aa: CASSPKGLASHEQYF
cdr3_nt: TGTGCCAGCAGCCCGAAGGGACTAGCTTCCCACGAGCAGTACTTC

v_call: TRBV7-2
d_call: TRBD2
clone_size: NA
j_call: TRBJ2-5
cdr3_aa: CASSSPSGGAYETQYF
cdr3_nt: TGTGCCAGCAGCTCACCTAGCGGGGGGGCTTATGAGACCCAGTACTTC

v_call: TRBV9
d_call: NA
clone_size: NA
j_call: TRBJ2-3
cdr3_aa: CASSVALRTTDTQYF
cdr3_nt: TGTGCCAGCAGCGTAGCGCTAAGAACGACAGATACGCAGTATTTT

v_call: TRBV7-2
d_call: NA
clone_size: NA
j_call: TRBJ2-3
cdr3_aa: CASSLVTGSSTDTQYF
cdr3_nt: TGTGCCAGCAGCTTAGTGACAGGTTCGAGCACAGATACGCAGTATTTT

v_call: TRBV11-2
d_call: TRBD1
clone_size: NA
j_call: TRBJ1-5
cdr3_aa: CASSGRGQGGNQPQHF
cdr3_nt: TGTGCCAGCAGCGGGCGGGGACAGGGGGGCAATCAGCCCCAGCATTTT

v_call: TRBV28
d_call: TRBD2
clone_size: few
j_call: TRBJ2-1
cdr3_aa: CASSIGGSGYNEQFF
cdr3_nt: TGTGCCAGCAGTATCGGGGGGTCGGGATACAATGAGCAGTTCTTC

v_call: TRBV5-1
d_call: NA
clone_size: once
j_call: TRBJ2-1
cdr3_aa: CASSFGRPDGEQFF
cdr3_nt: TGCGCCAGCAGCTTCGGCAGGCCCGATGGTGAGCAGTTCTTC

v_call: TRBV7-3
d_call: TRBD2
clone_size: few
j_call: TRBJ2-1
cdr3_aa: CASSFQAGGGEQFF
cdr3_nt: TGTGCCAGCAGCTTCCAAGCGGGAGGGGGTGAGCAGTTCTTC